This record concerns one T cell receptor beta chain sequence. Survey-level immunoSEQ sequencing profiled the TCR beta repertoire. Sequencing used immunoSEQ multiplex PCR; TCRdb keeps in-frame clones, though not all of them. The repertoire includes nearly 70,000 clones, 80% to 95% of them detected once, and roughly 4% sits in the top ten. The CDR3 spans 12 residues. The V gene's germline CDR1 is MNHEY and CDR2 SMNVEV (reference sequence). The V gene lost 2 bases and the J gene lost 9 bases, with 8 bases spanning the gap. Sequencing was performed on PBMCs. The rearrangement joins TRBV27 to TRBJ2-1, with D unclear. The origin of this receptor is a man between 35 and 55 years old with rheumatoid arthritis. The CDR3 DNA reads as TGTGCCAGCAGTTTAGGTAGTTCTGAGCAGTTCTTC. Protein sequence: CASSLGSSEQFF.